This T cell receptor beta chain comes out of a study of sequential checkpoint blockade in melanoma. Across the whole study: Each arm's sequence ended with maintenance nivolumab.

This sample's treatment: randomized to nivolumab then ipilimumab (arm A) or the reverse (arm B). DNA-damaging chemotherapy had not been given to any patient beforehand. PBMC sorting kept live CD3+CD8+ cells without CD19 or CD56. Unmatched junction bases numbered 7, after V lost 6 bases and J lost 6 bases. Looked up from germline, CDR1 is KGHSH and CDR2 is LQKENI. This CDR3 is 13 amino acids long. Generated by immunoSEQ multiplex PCR, the TCRdb table keeps only in-frame clones and is missing some. The data hold fewer than 40,000 clones, with about 86% observed a single time. This clone has only a few counts.

The origin of this receptor is a human donor with melanoma. The starting material was CD8+ T cells sorted from blood (inferred from file names), obtained from a patient given nivolumab and ipilimumab in sequence. The J gene is TRBJ1-2, the V gene TRBV18; 7 bases match TRBD1. In DNA form, the CDR3 reads TGTGCCAGCTCCCCGGGACAGATTGATGGCTACACCTTC. Its protein product is CASSPGQIDGYTF.